A selection of T cell receptor beta chains follows, all from one sample in a study of cytomegalovirus exposure and HLA in healthy donors. Produced via immunoSEQ multiplex PCR; TCRdb's table is partial and in-frame only. This sample has approximately 100,000 clones; about 85% occur once, and the top ten carry less than 2%. Sequenced sample: PBMCs. These receptors originate from a woman younger than 35 in good health and CMV-seropositive. The CDR3 runs from the conserved cysteine through the conserved F or W. The D gene is left open where the match is weak. Clone size, where shown, is once, few, many, or a class for clones that have expanded.

d_call clone_size j_call v_call cdr3_nt cdr3_aa
. . TRBJ1-5 TRBV14 TGTGCCAGCAGCCAGACGGGTCTCAATCAGCCCCAGCATTTT CASSQTGLNQPQHF
TRBD1 . TRBJ1-1 TRBV7-6 TGTGCCAGCAGCTTAGCGGGGACAGAGTTGATTATGGGTGAAGCTTTCTTT CASSLAGTELIMGEAFF
TRBD1 once TRBJ1-5 TRBV7-2 TGTGCCAGCAGCCCCGGGACAGGGAAGGGACTGGTGGTCGGTCAGCCCCAGCATTTT CASSPGTGKGLVVGQPQHF
. once TRBJ1-2 TRBV5-1 TGCGCCAGCAGCTTGGGACAGGCTAACTATGGCTACACCTTC CASSLGQANYGYTF
TRBD2 . TRBJ2-1 TRBV5-4 TGTGCCACAGAGCGGGGGAATGAGCAGTTCTTC CATERGNEQFF
. . TRBJ1-2 TRBV7-8 TGTGCCAGCAGCTTAAGCTTTCATGGCTACACCTTC CASSLSFHGYTF
TRBD1 . TRBJ1-4 TRBV19 TGTGCCAGTAAAAAGGACAGGAGGGAAAAACTGTTTTTT CASKKDRREKLFF
TRBD2 once TRBJ2-7 TRBV11-2 TGTGCCAGCAGGGAACTAGCGGGGGGGCTTCGGCAGTACTTC CASRELAGGLRQYF
. few TRBJ2-7 TRBV5-6 TGTGCCAGCAGCGACGGACAGACCTACGAGCAGTACTTC CASSDGQTYEQYF
. . TRBJ1-1 TRBV9 TGTGCCAGCAGCGTAGGGGGCAGGGAGAACACTGAAGCTTTCTTT CASSVGGRENTEAFF
. . TRBJ2-1 TRBV10-2 TGCGCCAGCAGTGGATACAGGCCCGATGAGCAGTTCTTC CASSGYRPDEQFF
TRBD1 . TRBJ1-1 TRBV6-5 TGTGCCAGCAGTTACAGGGGGCGCGACACTGAAGCTTTCTTT CASSYRGRDTEAFF
. few TRBJ1-2 TRBV5-4 TGTGCCAGCAGCTTGCGGCTGGGGCCTAACTATGGCTACACCTTC CASSLRLGPNYGYTF
. . TRBJ1-2 TRBV19 TGTGCCAGTAGTATCGCCGTGGGGCCAGGCTATGGCTACACCTTC CASSIAVGPGYGYTF
. many TRBJ2-7 TRBV5-4 TGTGCCAGCAGCTTGAGCAGGGGAGCCTACGAGCAGTACTTC CASSLSRGAYEQYF
. . TRBJ1-5 TRBV19 TGTGCCACTGTGGGGGGGAGGAATCAGCCCCAGCATTTT CATVGGRNQPQHF
. . TRBJ1-3 TRBV28 TGTGCCAGCAGTCTAGAGAGGGGGGGTGGAAACACCATATATTTT CASSLERGGGNTIYF
. . TRBJ1-3 TRBV2 TGTGCCAGCAATGTAGAGCTCGACACTTCTGGAAACACCATATATTTT CASNVELDTSGNTIYF
. . TRBJ2-3 TRBV9 TGTGCCAGCAGCGTAGGCCCAGGGAACACAGATACGCAGTATTTT CASSVGPGNTDTQYF
TRBD1 . TRBJ1-1 TRBV19 TGTGCCAGTACCCTGGGGGACAGGAACACTGAAGCTTTCTTT CASTLGDRNTEAFF
TRBD2 . TRBJ2-5 TRBV4-1 TGCGCCAGCAGCCATACTGGACTAGCGGCCCAAGAGACCCAGTACTTC CASSHTGLAAQETQYF
. . TRBJ2-5 TRBV11-2 TGTGCCAGCAGCTCCCCGGTCGAGACCTCTAGAGAGACCCAGTACTTC CASSSPVETSRETQYF
. few TRBJ1-1 TRBV6-6 TGTGCCAGCAGTTACTCCAGGGGTAGGAACACTGAAGCTTTCTTT CASSYSRGRNTEAFF
. . TRBJ2-7 TRBV28 TGTGCCAGCAGACAGGGCGGCGAGCAGTACTTC CASRQGGEQYF
. . TRBJ2-5 TRBV27 TGTGCCAGCAGTTTAACCCCGGGGTTCGGGACCCAGTACTTC CASSLTPGFGTQYF
. . TRBJ1-4 TRBV30 TGTGCCTGGAGTCGCCTGGGGCGGTTCCTGTCGGCAACTAATGAAAAACTGTTTTTT CAWSRLGRFLSATNEKLFF
TRBD2 . TRBJ2-1 TRBV5-1 TGCGCCAGCAGCTTAACGACTAGCGTGGGGAATGAGCAGTTCTTC CASSLTTSVGNEQFF
TRBD2 . TRBJ2-1 TRBV10-3 TGTGCCATCAGTGGCGGGACTAGCGGGGACAATGAGCAGTTCTTC CAISGGTSGDNEQFF
TRBD2 . TRBJ2-1 TRBV27 TGTGCCAGCAGAGTAGCGGGGGTCAATGAGCAGTTCTTC CASRVAGVNEQFF
TRBD2 . TRBJ2-1 TRBV7-2 TGTGCCACTAGGAGACTAGCGGCTGACCAGTTCTTC CATRRLAADQFF
TRBD1 . TRBJ1-4 TRBV10-3 TGTGCCACCAACCCAGGGGGAAAAGCGGACCATGGCGGGGAAAAACTGTTTTTT CATNPGGKADHGGEKLFF
. . TRBJ1-1 TRBV29-1 TGCAGCGGCACGCGGGACACTGAAGCTTTCTTT CSGTRDTEAFF
. . TRBJ2-2 TRBV25-1 TGTGCCAGCAGTCCCAACACAGATGGCGGGGAGCTGTTTTTT CASSPNTDGGELFF
. . TRBJ1-2 TRBV27 TGTGCCAGCAGTTTAACAGGATTCTATGGCTACACCTTC CASSLTGFYGYTF
TRBD1 . TRBJ1-4 TRBV27 TGTGCCAGCAGTCTGGGTCCGGGACAGGGTGGAAAACTGTTTTTT CASSLGPGQGGKLFF
. . TRBJ2-2 TRBV4-3 TGCGCCAGCAGCCAAGCTCCGGGAAGGAACACCGGGGAGCTGTTTTTT CASSQAPGRNTGELFF
TRBD1 . TRBJ1-1 TRBV6-5 TGTGCCAGCAGCCGCGACAGGGCCTCAAACACTGAAGCTTTCTTT CASSRDRASNTEAFF